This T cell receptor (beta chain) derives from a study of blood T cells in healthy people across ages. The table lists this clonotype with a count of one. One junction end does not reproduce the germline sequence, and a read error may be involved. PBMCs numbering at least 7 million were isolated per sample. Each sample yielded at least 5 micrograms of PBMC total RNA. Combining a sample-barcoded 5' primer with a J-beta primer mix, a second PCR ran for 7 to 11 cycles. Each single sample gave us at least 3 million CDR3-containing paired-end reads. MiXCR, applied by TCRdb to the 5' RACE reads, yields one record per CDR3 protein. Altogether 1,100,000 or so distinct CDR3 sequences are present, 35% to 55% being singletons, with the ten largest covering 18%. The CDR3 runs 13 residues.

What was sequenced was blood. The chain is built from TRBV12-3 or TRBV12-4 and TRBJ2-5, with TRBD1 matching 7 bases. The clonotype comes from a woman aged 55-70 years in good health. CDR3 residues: CTSTKTGRETQYF. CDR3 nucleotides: TGTACCAGCACCAAGACAGGGAGAGAGACCCAGTACTTC.